The next 10 T cell receptor beta chains were all read from a single sample in a study of PD-1 blockade in classical Hodgkin lymphoma. Generated by immunoSEQ multiplex PCR, the TCRdb table keeps only in-frame clones and is missing some. The table has about 20,000 clones, about four fifths seen once; the top ten hold roughly 1.2%. The time point is: newly diagnosed, previously untreated cHL patient sample. By magnetic negative selection, CD4+ T cells were purified from thawed PBMCs. The sequencing input was CD4+ T cells from blood. These receptors all come from a human donor with classical Hodgkin lymphoma.

Only one count was recorded for this clone. The gene calls are TRBV21-1 and TRBJ1-5. TRBV21-1 is labeled a pseudogene. CDR3 length: 12 amino acids. The DNA of the CDR3 is TGTGCCAGCAGCAAAAGGCAACAGCCCCAGCATTTT. Protein sequence: CASSKRQQPQHF.

The rearrangement joins TRBV4-2 to TRBJ2-2; D perhaps matches TRBD2 (6 bases). Germline CDR1 reads LGHNA; CDR2 reads YNFKEQ. Trimming removed 0 bases from V and 8 bases from J, with 25 bases in between. This CDR3 contains 19 residues. Written as DNA, the CDR3 is TGTGCCAGCAGCCAAGATTGGGGAGGTTGGGCAGCTAGGCCGGGGGAGCTGTTTTTT. Translated, it gives CASSQDWGGWAARPGELFF.

The genes are TRBV28 and TRBJ2-2, with D possibly being TRBD1 (6 bases). Trimming shortened V by 5 bases and J by 2 bases, and 15 bases separated the two germline ends. The germline gives CDR1 MDHEN, CDR2 SYDVKM. The CDR3 covers 16 residues. This CDR3 is CASSLPGQQNTGELFF. In DNA, the CDR3 is TGTGCCAGCAGTCTACCGGGACAACAAAACACCGGGGAGCTGTTTTTT.

The V call is TRBV2, the J call TRBJ2-7, with 9 bases fitting TRBD1. CDR1 and CDR2 (germline): SNHLY, FYNNEI. The CDR3 has 15 residues. The V segment lost 4 bases and the J segment 5 bases; nucleotides outside the gene matches: 9. The CDR3 DNA sequence: TGTGCCAGCAGTGCGCAGGGACAGGGCGTCAACGAGCAGTACTTC. Encoded protein: CASSAQGQGVNEQYF.

V and J are TRBV6-6 and TRBJ2-7; 7 nucleotides agree with TRBD1. The V and J ends lost 5 bases and 12 bases, in that order; junction bases with no gene match: 16. The CDR3 has 14 residues. The germline CDR1 and CDR2 sequences are MNHNY and SVGAGI (reference sequence). The CDR3 loop is CASSPDRDGGRGYF. CDR3 coding DNA: TGTGCCAGCAGTCCCGACAGGGACGGTGGACGTGGGTACTTC.

The rearrangement links TRBV28 to TRBJ1-1, with D tentatively TRBD1 (5 bases). The CDR3 extends over 12 amino acids. The V and J ends lost 7 bases and 8 bases respectively, with 14 bases between them. CDR1 MDHEN and CDR2 SYDVKM come from the germline V gene. This chain's CDR3 is CASTGGVGEAFF. The CDR3 DNA sequence: TGTGCCAGCACTGGGGGGGTCGGCGAAGCTTTCTTT. Variable domain in full (rest from reference TRBV28 and TRBJ1-1): DVKVTQSSRYLVKRTGEKVFLECVQDMDHENMFWYRQDPGLGLRLIYFSYDVKMKEKGDIPEGYSVSREKKERFSLILESASTNQTSMYLCASTGGVGEAFFGQGTRLTVV.

V usage is TRBV5-1 and J usage is TRBJ1-1; D perhaps matches TRBD1 (5 bases). The V gene's germline CDR1 is SGHRS and CDR2 YFSETQ. This CDR3 has 15 amino acids. Trimming cost V 1 base and J 2 bases, with 12 bases left between them. The CDR3 loop is CASSLSGGSNTEAFF. CDR3 coding DNA: TGCGCCAGCAGCTTGAGTGGGGGAAGCAACACTGAAGCTTTCTTT.

CDR3 in amino acids: CASSMLDVNTEAFF. CDR3 nucleotides: TGTGCCAGTAGTATGTTAGACGTGAACACTGAAGCTTTCTTT. The chain employs TRBV19 and TRBJ1-1; D not certain. The CDR3 is made up of 14 amino acids. Trimming shortened V by 3 bases and J by 0 bases, and 8 bases separated the two germline ends. The germline V gene encodes CDR1 LNHDA and CDR2 SQIVND (reference sequence).

This chain connects TRBV2 to TRBJ1-4; TRBD1 aligns across 7 bases. The CDR3 extends over 15 amino acids. Germline trimming cut 5 bases from V and 4 bases from J; bases unmatched to any gene: 7. Germline values: CDR1 SNHLY, CDR2 FYNNEI. CDR3 residues: CASSYTGTVNEKLFF. The CDR3 DNA is TGTGCCAGCAGTTATACCGGGACAGTTAATGAAAAACTGTTTTTT.

The J gene is TRBJ2-2, the V gene TRBV5-4; 7 bases agree with TRBD2. J gave up 5 bases and V 4 bases, and 11 bases lay outside the gene matches. The germline V gene has CDR1 SGHNT and CDR2 YYREEE (reference sequence). The CDR3 runs 16 residues. The CDR3 loop reads CASSLGSGIATGELFF. The CDR3 DNA follows: TGTGCCAGCAGCCTAGGGAGCGGGATTGCGACCGGGGAGCTGTTTTTT.